These T cell receptor beta chains were read from a single sample in a study of identical twins. TCRdb re-called the 5' RACE reads with MiXCR, one entry per CDR3 protein. The data hold roughly 290,000 distinct CDR3 sequences, with under 9.5% observed a single time. This sample also appeared in a second study, on yellow fever vaccine responses in identical twins.

Input material: memory (CD45RO+) T cells sorted from blood. All receptors derive from a woman between 18 and 29 years old in good health. CDR3s include the opening cysteine and the closing phenylalanine or tryptophan. Fields, in order: V gene, clone size, D gene, J gene, CDR3 DNA, CDR3 protein. The D gene is left open where the match is weak. A clone size is listed for some rows: how often the clone was seen (once, few, many), or a class if it is expanded.

TRBV6-2/TRBV6-3	-	-	TRBJ2-2	TGTGCCAGCAAGTTGGGCTACACCGGGGAGCTGTTTTTT	CASKLGYTGELFF
TRBV28	many	-	TRBJ1-4	TGTGCCAGCAGTTTCCCACAGAGGAATGAAAAACTGTTTTTT	CASSFPQRNEKLFF
TRBV10-3	many	TRBD1	TRBJ2-3	TGTGCCATCAGTGGACAGGGGGCGGATACGCAGTATTTT	CAISGQGADTQYF
TRBV6-5	-	-	TRBJ2-7	TGTGCCAGCAGGAGGTCCTACGAGCAGTACTTC	CASRRSYEQYF
TRBV11-3	-	-	TRBJ2-3	TGTGCCAGCAGCACAAGCCGAAGGGGCACAGATACGCAGTATTTT	CASSTSRRGTDTQYF
TRBV7-8	many	-	TRBJ2-5	TGTGCCAGTAGCGGAAGTACTGGGGAGACCCAGTACTTC	CASSGSTGETQYF
TRBV6-5	many	-	TRBJ2-2	TGTGCCAGCAGTTACCCCGCAGGGGGGATGGTGGCCGGGGAGCTGTTTTTT	CASSYPAGGMVAGELFF
TRBV12-3/TRBV12-4	many	-	TRBJ2-7	TGTGCCAGCAGTTTAGCGGGGATCTCCTACGAGCAGTACTTC	CASSLAGISYEQYF
TRBV20-1	-	-	TRBJ2-7	TGCAGTGCCCTCTACGAGCAGTACTTC	CSALYEQYF
TRBV12-3/TRBV12-4	many	-	TRBJ1-6	TGTGCCAGCAGACAGGACCGAAATTCACCCCTCCACTTT	CASRQDRNSPLHF
TRBV7-9	-	-	TRBJ2-5	TGTGCCAGCAGCCCGGGCGCTTGGGTGGGTGAGACCCAGTACTTC	CASSPGAWVGETQYF
TRBV5-1	few	TRBD1	TRBJ1-2	TGCGCCAGCAGCTTAAAACAGGGGGGATCTAATGGAAACACCTTC	CASSLKQGGSNGNTF
TRBV4-2	few	TRBD2	TRBJ2-1	TGTGCCAGCAGCCAAGAAGTTGTTCTAGCGGGACATACCTACAATGAGCAGTTCTTC	CASSQEVVLAGHTYNEQFF
TRBV5-1	few	TRBD1	TRBJ2-5	TGCGCCAGCAGCTGGGGACAGGGGCTAGAGACCCAGTACTTC	CASSWGQGLETQYF
TRBV28	-	-	TRBJ2-7	TGTGCCAGCAGCCCGTCCTACCCCCTCTACGAGCAGTACTTC	CASSPSYPLYEQYF
TRBV3-1	many	-	TRBJ2-3	TGTGCCAGCAGCCACACAGACGGTAGCACAGATACGCAGTATTTT	CASSHTDGSTDTQYF
TRBV24-1	-	-	TRBJ1-5	TGTGCCACCAGTGACGACAACGGAGGCAATCAGCCCCAGCATTTT	CATSDDNGGNQPQHF
TRBV15	few	-	TRBJ1-5	TGTGCCACCAGCAGAGATTACCATCAGCCCCAGCATTTT	CATSRDYHQPQHF
TRBV12-3/TRBV12-4	-	TRBD1	TRBJ1-3	TGTGCCAGCAGCCCGGACAGGGGGCTGAGAAACACCATATATTTT	CASSPDRGLRNTIYF
TRBV28	-	TRBD1	TRBJ2-7	TGTGCCAGCAGCGGGACAGGGGGGAATTACGAGCAGTACTTC	CASSGTGGNYEQYF
TRBV19	-	-	TRBJ1-6	TGTGCCAGTAGTACCGGGACTGTCAATTCACCCCTCCACTTT	CASSTGTVNSPLHF
TRBV4-1	many	-	TRBJ1-5	TGCGCCAGCAGCCAAGTGGCCCCGCCAAATCAGCCCCAGCATTTT	CASSQVAPPNQPQHF
TRBV2	many	-	TRBJ1-2	TGTGCCAGCAGTGTCCAGCCAGACTATGGCTACACCTTC	CASSVQPDYGYTF
TRBV5-1	many	TRBD1	TRBJ1-1	TGCGCCAGCAGCTCATCGACAGGGGAGAACACTGAAGCTTTCTTT	CASSSSTGENTEAFF
TRBV11-2	few	-	TRBJ2-1	TGTGCCAGCAGCTTAGAGGCATCTAGCTATTCCTACAATGAGCAGTTCTTC	CASSLEASSYSYNEQFF
TRBV7-9	many	-	TRBJ2-1	TGTGCCAGCAGCTTAGGTCTCGGGAGCCCGGCAGGGGAGCAGTTCTTC	CASSLGLGSPAGEQFF
TRBV20-1	-	-	TRBJ2-7	TGCAGTGCTAGGCTTTTCCGGGCGGGGGCATACGAGCAGTACTTC	CSARLFRAGAYEQYF
TRBV2	-	TRBD2	TRBJ2-7	TGTGCCAGCAGTGGGACTAGCGGAGGGTTGATTTCGTACGAGCAGTACTTC	CASSGTSGGLISYEQYF
TRBV10-3	few	TRBD2	TRBJ2-1	TGTGCCATCAGTGCTGGACTAGCGGGAGGGCCCCACAATGAGCAGTTCTTC	CAISAGLAGGPHNEQFF
TRBV4-2	many	-	TRBJ2-1	TGTGCCAGCAGCCAAGATTTTAGCGAGTCCTACAATGAGCAGTTCTTC	CASSQDFSESYNEQFF
TRBV3-1	-	TRBD2	TRBJ2-1	TGTGCCAGCAGCCAAGGATTCTTGCGGGAGGGGGGGAGTTCCTACAATGAGCAGTTCTTC	CASSQGFLREGGSSYNEQFF
TRBV6-1	many	TRBD1	TRBJ1-2	TGTGCCAGCAGGAGCTGGGACAGGGAGAATGGCTACACCTTC	CASRSWDRENGYTF
TRBV6-1	-	TRBD1	TRBJ1-3	TGTGCCAGCAGTACAGGGACAGGACGGGCCTCTGGAAACACCATATATTTT	CASSTGTGRASGNTIYF
TRBV25-1	-	TRBD1	TRBJ2-2	TGTGCCAGCAGTAATCCGGGACAGGGGGCCGGGGAGCTGTTTTTT	CASSNPGQGAGELFF
TRBV6-1	many	TRBD2	TRBJ2-1	TGTGCCAGCAGCTTCGGACTAGCGGCATCCTACAATGAGCAGTTCTTC	CASSFGLAASYNEQFF
TRBV11-2	once	TRBD2	TRBJ2-1	TGTGCCAGCAGCTCCTGGACTAGCGGGAACAATGAGCAGTTCTTC	CASSSWTSGNNEQFF